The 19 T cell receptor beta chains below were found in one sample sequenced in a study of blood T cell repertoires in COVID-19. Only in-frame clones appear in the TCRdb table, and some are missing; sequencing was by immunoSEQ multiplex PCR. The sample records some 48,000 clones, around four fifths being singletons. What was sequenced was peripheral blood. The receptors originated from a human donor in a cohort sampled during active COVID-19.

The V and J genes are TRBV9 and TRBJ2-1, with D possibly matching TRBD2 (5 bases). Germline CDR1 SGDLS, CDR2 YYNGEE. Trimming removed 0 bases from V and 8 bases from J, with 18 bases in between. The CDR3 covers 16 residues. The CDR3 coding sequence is TGTGCCAGCAGCGTAGGGGGAGACCCCCTTCTGTATGAGCAGTTCTTC. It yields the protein CASSVGGDPLLYEQFF.

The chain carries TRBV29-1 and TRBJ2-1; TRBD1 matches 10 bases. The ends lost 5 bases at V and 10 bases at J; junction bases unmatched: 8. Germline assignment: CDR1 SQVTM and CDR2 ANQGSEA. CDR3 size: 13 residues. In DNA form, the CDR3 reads TGCAGCGTTCGGGACAGGGGTCCGCGGGAGCAGTTCTTC. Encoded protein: CSVRDRGPREQFF.

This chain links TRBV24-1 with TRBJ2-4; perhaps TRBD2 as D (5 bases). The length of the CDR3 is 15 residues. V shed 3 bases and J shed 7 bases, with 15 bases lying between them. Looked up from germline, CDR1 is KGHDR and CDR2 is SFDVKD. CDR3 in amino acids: CATSDPMAGGNIQYF. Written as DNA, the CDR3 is TGTGCCACCAGTGATCCCATGGCCGGAGGTAACATTCAGTACTTC.

CDR3 DNA: TGTGCCAGTAGTGTTTCAGGAGGACCCTACGAGCAGTACTTC. This sequence encodes CASSVSGGPYEQYF. The V and J genes are TRBV19 and TRBJ2-7; possible D gene TRBD2, 5 bases. From germline, CDR1 is LNHDA and CDR2 SQIVND (reference sequence). The CDR3 extends over 14 amino acids. The V gene lost 5 bases and the J gene lost 2 bases, with 13 bases spanning the gap.

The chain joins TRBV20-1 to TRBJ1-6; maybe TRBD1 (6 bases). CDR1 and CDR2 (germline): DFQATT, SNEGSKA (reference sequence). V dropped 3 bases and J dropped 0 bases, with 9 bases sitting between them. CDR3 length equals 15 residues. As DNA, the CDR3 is TGCAGTGCTAGTCGGGGGGCCTCCTATAATTCACCCCTCCACTTT. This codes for CSASRGASYNSPLHF.

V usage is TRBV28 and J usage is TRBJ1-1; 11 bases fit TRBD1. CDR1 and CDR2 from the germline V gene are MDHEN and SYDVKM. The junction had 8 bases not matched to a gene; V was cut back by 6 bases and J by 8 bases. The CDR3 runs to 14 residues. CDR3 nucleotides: TGTGCCAGCAGATGGACAGGGGGCTTAGTAGAAGCTTTCTTT. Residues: CASRWTGGLVEAFF.

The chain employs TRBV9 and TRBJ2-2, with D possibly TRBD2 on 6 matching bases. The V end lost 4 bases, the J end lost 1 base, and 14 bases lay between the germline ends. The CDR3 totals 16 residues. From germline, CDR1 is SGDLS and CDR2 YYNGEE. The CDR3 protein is CASSSVGGWNTGELFF. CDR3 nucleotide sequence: TGTGCCAGCAGCTCCGTCGGGGGTTGGAACACCGGGGAGCTGTTTTTT.

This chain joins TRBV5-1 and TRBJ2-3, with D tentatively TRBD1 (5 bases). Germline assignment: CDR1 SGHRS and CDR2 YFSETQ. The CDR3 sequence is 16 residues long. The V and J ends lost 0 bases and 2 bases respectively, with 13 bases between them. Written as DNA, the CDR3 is TGCGCCAGCAGCTTGGGGGGCAGTTCCACCACAGATACGCAGTATTTT. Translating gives CASSLGGSSTTDTQYF.

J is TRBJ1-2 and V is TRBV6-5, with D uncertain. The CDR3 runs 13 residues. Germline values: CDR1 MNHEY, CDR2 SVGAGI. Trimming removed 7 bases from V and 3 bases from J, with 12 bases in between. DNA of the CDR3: TGTGCCAGCAAGCAGTGGGCCGACTATGGCTACACCTTC. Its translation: CASKQWADYGYTF.

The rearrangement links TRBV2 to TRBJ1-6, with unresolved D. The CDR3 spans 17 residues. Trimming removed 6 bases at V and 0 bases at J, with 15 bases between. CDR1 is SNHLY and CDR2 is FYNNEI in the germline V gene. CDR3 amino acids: CASSRATESSYNSPLHF. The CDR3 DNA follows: TGTGCCAGCAGCCGAGCGACTGAGAGCTCCTATAATTCACCCCTCCACTTT.

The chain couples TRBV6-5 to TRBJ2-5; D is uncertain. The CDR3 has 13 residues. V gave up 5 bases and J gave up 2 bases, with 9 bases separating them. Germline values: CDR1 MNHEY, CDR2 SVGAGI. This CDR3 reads CASSLPEQETQYF. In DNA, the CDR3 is TGTGCCAGCAGTCTTCCCGAGCAAGAGACCCAGTACTTC.

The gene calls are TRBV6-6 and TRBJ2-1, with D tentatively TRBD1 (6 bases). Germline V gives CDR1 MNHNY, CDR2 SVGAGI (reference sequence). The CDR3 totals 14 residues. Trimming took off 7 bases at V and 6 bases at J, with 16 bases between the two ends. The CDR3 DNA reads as TGTGCCAGCATTGGGGGCTCTCTAAGCAATGAGCAGTTCTTC. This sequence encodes CASIGGSLSNEQFF.

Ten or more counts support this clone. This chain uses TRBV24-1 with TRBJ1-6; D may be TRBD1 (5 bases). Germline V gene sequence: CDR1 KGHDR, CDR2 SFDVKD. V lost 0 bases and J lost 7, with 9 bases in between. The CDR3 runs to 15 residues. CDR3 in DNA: TGTGCCACCAGTGATTTGTGGGGGGGGAATTCACCCCTCCACTTT. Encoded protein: CATSDLWGGNSPLHF.

In nucleotides, the CDR3 is TGTGCCAGCAGCGCGAGCAGCACAGATACGCAGTATTTT. Protein product: CASSASSTDTQYF. The chain carries TRBV3-1 (or the pseudogene TRBV3-2) and TRBJ2-3; no reliable D call. Trimming left V 5 bases short and J 0 bases short, with 6 bases between. Germline CDR1 is LGHDT and CDR2 is YNNKEL (reference sequence). The CDR3 runs to 13 residues.

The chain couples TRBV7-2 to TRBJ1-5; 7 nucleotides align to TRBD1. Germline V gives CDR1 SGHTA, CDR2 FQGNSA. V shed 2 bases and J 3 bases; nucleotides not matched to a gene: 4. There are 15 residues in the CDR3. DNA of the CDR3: TGTGCCAGCAGCTTAAAAGGACAGGTCAATCAGCCCCAGCATTTT. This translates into CASSLKGQVNQPQHF.

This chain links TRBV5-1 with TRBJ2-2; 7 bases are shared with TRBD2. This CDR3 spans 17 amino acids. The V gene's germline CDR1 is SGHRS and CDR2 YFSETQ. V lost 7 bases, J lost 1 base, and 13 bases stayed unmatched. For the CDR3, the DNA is TGCGCCAGCGGCCAAACTAGCGACTTATTGAACACCGGGGAGCTGTTTTTT. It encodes CASGQTSDLLNTGELFF.

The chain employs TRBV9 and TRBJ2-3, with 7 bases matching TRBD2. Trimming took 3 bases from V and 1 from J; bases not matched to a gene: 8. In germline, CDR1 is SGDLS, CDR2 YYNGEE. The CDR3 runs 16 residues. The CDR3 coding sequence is TGTGCCAGCAGCGCCGATCAGAGCGGGGGCACAGATACGCAGTATTTT. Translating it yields CASSADQSGGTDTQYF.

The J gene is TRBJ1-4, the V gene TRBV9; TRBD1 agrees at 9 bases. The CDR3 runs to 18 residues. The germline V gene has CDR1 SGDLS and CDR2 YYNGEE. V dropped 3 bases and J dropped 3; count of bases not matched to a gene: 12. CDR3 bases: TGTGCCAGCAGCGCGAGGACAGGGGTTCTCGGGGCTAATGAAAAACTGTTTTTT. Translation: CASSARTGVLGANEKLFF.

The CDR3 sequence: CASSEGRLGGNQPQHF. Written as DNA, the CDR3 is TGTGCCAGCAGTGAGGGGCGGCTCGGCGGCAATCAGCCCCAGCATTTT. The chain recombines TRBV6-1 with TRBJ1-5; D possibly corresponds to TRBD1 (5 bases). Germline CDR1 reads MNHNS; CDR2 reads SASEGT. CDR3 size: 16 residues. V dropped 3 bases and J dropped 2 bases, with 14 bases sitting between them.